A single sample gave rise to the 21 T cell receptor beta chains below, sequenced in a study of blood T cell repertoires in COVID-19. Assay used: immunoSEQ multiplex PCR; TCRdb lists only in-frame clones, some missing. The sample shows hundreds of thousands of clones, 80% to 90% of them seen only once. Sequencing was performed on PBMCs or T cells enriched from blood (not recorded which). The source of these receptors is a man aged 25-40 years who had recovered from COVID-19.

Turning to this clone: Other DNA sequences from this sample encode an identical CDR3 as well. V gene TRBV24-1 combines with J gene TRBJ2-5, with TRBD1 as a possible D gene (6 bases). V lost 4 bases to trimming and J lost 5 bases, with 13 bases between them. Germline V gene data show CDR1 as KGHDR and CDR2 as SFDVKD. CDR3 length: 14 residues. The CDR3: CATSDPGQLETQYF. CDR3 nucleotide sequence: TGTGCCACCAGTGACCCAGGACAGTTGGAGACCCAGTACTTC.

The chain couples TRBV18 to TRBJ1-4; TRBD1 matches 7 bases. This CDR3 region has 16 residues. V gave up 4 bases and J gave up 2 bases; unmatched junction bases: 7. CDR1 is KGHSH, CDR2 LQKENI, per germline. DNA for the CDR3: TGTGCCAGCTCACTTAATACAGGGGTGACTAATGAAAAACTGTTTTTT. Residues: CASSLNTGVTNEKLFF.

V gene TRBV28 combines with J gene TRBJ1-1; 8 nucleotides align to TRBD1. This CDR3 comprises 15 residues. V lost 6 bases to trimming and J lost 11 bases; unmatched junction nucleotides: 17. Germline V gene sequence: CDR1 MDHEN, CDR2 SYDVKM. CDR3 in amino acids: CASRGTGTGPGKAFF. CDR3 DNA: TGTGCCAGCAGGGGCACCGGGACAGGCCCCGGGAAGGCTTTCTTT.

The chain joins TRBV7-2 to TRBJ2-2; 11 bases are a match to TRBD1. V dropped 3 bases and J dropped 4; count of bases not matched to a gene: 10. Germline-derived CDR1 and CDR2 are SGHTA and FQGNSA. CDR3 size: 18 residues. CDR3 protein: CASSFGMVGTGGTGELFF. The CDR3 DNA reads as TGTGCCAGCAGCTTTGGTATGGTCGGGACAGGGGGCACCGGGGAGCTGTTTTTT.

This clone was found once. The chain carries TRBV18 and TRBJ2-7, with TRBD1 identical over 8 bases. V lost 5 bases, J lost 3 bases, and 9 bases stayed unmatched. This CDR3 is built from 15 residues. Germline assignment: CDR1 KGHSH and CDR2 LQKENI. CDR3 in DNA: TGTGCCAGCTCAGCCTGGACAGGGCAGGGCTACGAGCAGTACTTC. Its protein product is CASSAWTGQGYEQYF.

This clone was seen more than once but under ten times. The chain carries TRBV10-1 and TRBJ2-2, with D possibly being TRBD2 (5 bases). The germline V and J ends were trimmed by 5 bases and 6 bases, with 10 bases remaining between them. This CDR3 is built from 13 residues. Germline values: CDR1 WNHNN, CDR2 SYGVQD (reference sequence). In nucleotides, the CDR3 is TGCGCCAGCAGTCCGAGCGGCCCCGGGGAGCTGTTTTTT. It specifies CASSPSGPGELFF.

V gene TRBV18 combines with J gene TRBJ1-1, with TRBD1 matching 10 bases. The trim removed 5 bases at V and 1 base at J, leaving 4 bases unmatched. Germline V lookup: CDR1 KGHSH, CDR2 LQKENI. The CDR3 length is 15 residues. The CDR3 loop is CASSRDRGENTEAFF. CDR3 in DNA: TGTGCCAGCTCAAGGGACAGGGGTGAGAACACTGAAGCTTTCTTT.

This clone has at least ten counts. V usage is TRBV18 and J usage is TRBJ2-6, with TRBD1 identical over 8 bases. Germline CDR1 is KGHSH and CDR2 is LQKENI. The CDR3 extends over 16 amino acids. J was trimmed by 0 bases and V by 6 bases; bases with no gene match: 4. CDR3 loop: CASSDTGGSGANVLTF. In DNA, the CDR3 is TGTGCCAGCTCCGACACAGGGGGCTCTGGGGCCAACGTCCTGACTTTC.

The V gene is TRBV5-6, the J gene TRBJ2-1; TRBD1 aligns across 8 bases. The germline CDR1 and CDR2 sequences are SGHDT and YYEEEE. J lost 2 bases, V lost 2 bases, and 6 bases had no gene match. CDR3 length: 16 amino acids. The DNA of the CDR3 is TGTGCCAGCAGCTTAAACGGACAGGGCGCCTACAATGAGCAGTTCTTC. It encodes CASSLNGQGAYNEQFF.

This clone has only one observation. The chain employs TRBV18 and TRBJ1-1; 7 bases are shared with TRBD1. The CDR3 runs to 11 residues. CDR1 is KGHSH and CDR2 is LQKENI in the germline V gene. V shed 9 bases and J 4 bases; nucleotides not matched to a gene: 2. CDR3 DNA: TGTGCCAGTCGACAGGGCACTGAAGCTTTCTTT. Encoded protein: CASRQGTEAFF.

The gene calls are TRBV4-2 and TRBJ1-1; unclear D gene. The germline gives CDR1 LGHNA, CDR2 YNFKEQ. V lost 1 base, J lost 3 bases, and 12 bases lay in between. The CDR3 has 15 residues. The CDR3 loop reads CASSQVPGGHTEAFF. CDR3 in DNA: TGTGCCAGCAGCCAAGTTCCAGGAGGGCACACTGAAGCTTTCTTT.

The rearrangement links TRBV4-1 to TRBJ2-7; TRBD2 agrees at 10 bases. There are 16 residues in the CDR3. J was trimmed by 2 bases and V by 4 bases; bases with no gene match: 8. Germline-derived CDR1 and CDR2 are MGHRA and YSYEKL. The CDR3 DNA reads TGCGCCAGCAGCCCCATTCCCCTAGCGGGGGCCTACGAGCAGTACTTC. Protein product: CASSPIPLAGAYEQYF.

This clone has just one count. The chain couples TRBV12-3 or TRBV12-4 to TRBJ1-2, with D maybe TRBD1 (6 bases). This CDR3 spans 13 amino acids. V was cut by 7 bases and J by 8 bases, with 17 bases left in between. The DNA of the CDR3 is TGTGCCAGCAATCTGGGGGGGGCTGGCGGCTACACCTTC. Its translation is CASNLGGAGGYTF.

The rearrangement joins TRBV9 to TRBJ2-7; 14 bases map to TRBD2. Germline values: CDR1 SGDLS, CDR2 YYNGEE. The CDR3 consists of 17 residues. The J segment lost 5 bases and the V segment lost 4 bases, leaving 11 bases of the junction unmatched. The CDR3 coding sequence is TGTGCCAGCAGCTACACCGGGACTAGCGGGAGTATCAACGAGCAGTACTTC. This gives the protein CASSYTGTSGSINEQYF.

The V gene is TRBV10-3, the J gene TRBJ1-3, with TRBD1 matching over 7 bases. The V gene end was trimmed by 3 bases and the J gene end by 1 base; junction bases not matched to a gene: 6. The CDR3 is 16 residues long. The V gene's germline CDR1 is ENHRY and CDR2 SYGVKD. CDR3 nucleotide sequence: TGTGCCATCAGTGACTTGACAGGGCCGTCTGGAAACACCATATATTTT. Translated: CAISDLTGPSGNTIYF.

In regard to this clone: A junction boundary mismatches the germline segment, possibly from a read error. This rearrangement joins TRBV5-6 to TRBJ1-4; D possibly corresponds to TRBD1 (5 bases). Germline CDR1 reads SGHDT; CDR2 reads YYEEEE. The CDR3 totals 14 residues. CDR3 amino acids: CASSLADSNEKLFF. The DNA for the CDR3 is TGTGCCAGCAGTTTGGCTGACAGTAATGAAAAACTGTTTTTT.

The chain carries TRBV12-3 or TRBV12-4 and TRBJ1-1; no reliable D call. Trimming removed 2 bases from V and 5 bases from J, with 6 bases in between. The CDR3 is 12 residues long. Here the CDR3 reads CASSLLRTEAFF. The CDR3 DNA follows: TGTGCCAGCAGTTTACTACGGACTGAAGCTTTCTTT.

J is TRBJ2-7 and V is TRBV13; D remains unclear. Germline CDR1 PRHDT, CDR2 FYEKMQ (reference sequence). The V end lost 5 bases, the J end lost 3 bases, and 17 bases lay between the germline ends. The CDR3 is made up of 15 amino acids. The CDR3 sequence is CASSPPSLSNYEQYF. The CDR3 nucleotides read TGTGCCAGCAGCCCCCCTAGTCTTAGCAACTACGAGCAGTACTTC.

The chain joins TRBV4-1 to TRBJ2-1; 14 positions agree with TRBD2. The CDR3 consists of 16 residues. V shed 2 bases, J shed 8 bases, and the junction held 5 bases outside the gene matches. The V gene's germline CDR1 is MGHRA and CDR2 YSYEKL. The CDR3 spells CASSQMGLAGVHEQFF. CDR3 coding DNA: TGCGCCAGCAGCCAAATGGGACTAGCGGGAGTCCATGAGCAGTTCTTC.

This chain joins TRBV19 and TRBJ2-1; a possible D gene is TRBD2 (5 bases). This CDR3 spans 13 amino acids. Germline V gives CDR1 LNHDA, CDR2 SQIVND (reference sequence). V shed 1 base and J shed 12 bases, with 13 bases lying between them. The CDR3 DNA reads TGTGCCAGTAGTATAGTCCCGGGGTTGGGGCAGTTCTTC. It is translated as CASSIVPGLGQFF.

The CDR3 region has the DNA TGTGCCATCAGTGAGCACTCACAGGGGATGGGGAATTCACCCCTCCACTTT. Encoded protein: CAISEHSQGMGNSPLHF. The chain has TRBV10-3 and TRBJ1-6; 7 nucleotides agree with TRBD1. Germline V CDR1 and CDR2: ENHRY, SYGVKD. Trimming removed 2 bases from V and 7 bases from J; junction bases left unmatched: 11. This CDR3 has 17 residues.